The 28 T cell receptor beta chains given below trace back to one sample, sequenced in a study of Graves' ophthalmopathy and Graves' hyperthyroidism. The authors amplified TCR beta CDR3 regions, and they did so from RNA transcripts for repertoire sequencing. Scientists carried out first-round RT-PCR using HTBI primers and then a second-round multiplex PCR. TCRdb redid the calling of the multiplex PCR reads with MiXCR, one entry per CDR3 protein. The table shows a few hundred thousand distinct CDR3 sequences, with roughly 15% occurring only once. Sample: peripheral blood. The receptors here all came from an adult woman with stable Graves' hyperthyroidism.

This clonotype was counted between two and nine times. V usage is TRBV20-1 and J usage is TRBJ1-2, with TRBD1 matching over 9 bases. CDR3 length: 12 residues. Germline CDR1 DFQATT, CDR2 SNEGSKA (reference sequence). The trim removed 6 bases at V and 8 bases at J, leaving 7 bases unmatched. In DNA, the CDR3 is TGCAGTGCGGAACACAGGGGGCGGGGCTACACCTTC. It yields the protein CSAEHRGRGYTF.

This clonotype was counted at least ten times. The gene calls are TRBV30 and TRBJ2-3; D ambiguous. Germline CDR1 is GTSNPN and CDR2 is SVGIG (reference sequence). V was shortened by 2 bases and J by 7 bases, with 7 bases between the two germline ends. The length of the CDR3 is 11 residues. The CDR3 sequence is CAWSSSNTQYF. The CDR3 coding sequence is TGTGCCTGGAGTAGTAGCAATACGCAGTATTTT. The full variable domain, completed using reference TRBV30 and TRBJ2-3, is SQTIHQWPATLVQPVGSPLSLECTVEGTSNPNLYWYRQAAGRGLQLLFYSVGIGQISSEVPQNLSASRPQDRQFILSSKKLLLSDSGFYLCAWSSSNTQYFGPGTRLTVL.

This clonotype was seen more than once but under ten times. This chain joins TRBV29-1 and TRBJ1-1; 7 nucleotides align to TRBD1. Trimming at V came to 2 bases and at J to 4 bases, leaving 7 bases not matched to a gene. The CDR3 totals 14 residues. Per the germline V gene, CDR1 is SQVTM and CDR2 is ANQGSEA. CDR3 sequence (DNA): TGCAGCGTTGAATTGGCAGGGGGATTCACTGAAGCTTTCTTT. It is translated as CSVELAGGFTEAFF.

V is TRBV6-1 and J is TRBJ1-1; maybe TRBD1 (5 bases). Germline CDR1 and CDR2: MNHNS and SASEGT. The length of the CDR3 is 15 residues. Deletions cut 6 bases from V and 1 base from J, with 15 bases between. This chain's CDR3 is CASRGGAGKNTEAFF. The CDR3 DNA reads TGTGCCAGCAGGGGAGGGGCAGGGAAGAACACTGAAGCTTTCTTT.

This clonotype was seen many times. The V and J genes are TRBV7-8 and TRBJ2-5; the D gene could be TRBD1 or TRBD2 (6 bases each). This CDR3 is 15 amino acids long. Trimming removed 5 bases at V and 2 bases at J, with 15 bases between. Germline values: CDR1 SGHVS, CDR2 FQNEAQ. The CDR3 DNA follows: TGTGCCAGCAGCCTAAAAAGGGGGGCTCAAGAGACCCAGTACTTC. This translates into CASSLKRGAQETQYF.

There are many counts of this clonotype. V gene TRBV5-1 combines with J gene TRBJ2-2; unclear D gene. The V gene's germline CDR1 is SGHRS and CDR2 YFSETQ. V lost 0 bases and J 4 bases, leaving 10 bases between the germline ends. The CDR3 has 15 amino acids. The DNA of the CDR3 is TGCGCCAGCAGCTTGGTGAGCCCCACCACCGGGGAGCTGTTTTTT. Translation: CASSLVSPTTGELFF.

This clonotype was seen more than once but under ten times. The chain is built from TRBV6-6 and TRBJ1-5; D gene uncertain. V lost 6 bases and J lost 9, with 15 bases in between. In germline, CDR1 is MNHNY, CDR2 SVGAGI (reference sequence). The CDR3 has 13 residues. The CDR3 spells CASRLHERGPQHF. The CDR3 DNA is TGTGCCAGCAGATTACACGAACGGGGGCCCCAGCATTTT.

This clonotype was seen at least ten times. The chain employs TRBV27 and TRBJ2-7; tentatively, D is TRBD1 or TRBD2 (5 bases each). V was clipped by 8 bases and J by 0 bases, with 23 bases between them. The CDR3 length is 17 residues. Germline V gene sequence: CDR1 MNHEY, CDR2 SMNVEV (reference sequence). Here the CDR3 reads CASGFPPMGESSYEQYF. CDR3 nucleotide sequence: TGTGCCAGCGGATTCCCCCCCATGGGGGAGAGCTCCTACGAGCAGTACTTC.

This clonotype was counted many times. The chain carries TRBV6-5 and TRBJ1-1; tentative D call: TRBD1 (6 bases). The CDR3 sequence is 11 residues long. V was shortened by 6 bases and J by 6 bases, with 8 bases between the two germline ends. CDR1 and CDR2 from the germline V gene are MNHEY and SVGAGI. For the CDR3, the DNA is TGTGCCAGCAGGGGGGCGGCTGAAGCTTTCTTT. It translates to CASRGAAEAFF.

This clonotype was observed at least ten times. The V call is TRBV6-2 or TRBV6-3, the J call TRBJ1-2; 7 nucleotides match TRBD1. The V gene's germline CDR1 is MNHEY and CDR2 SVGEGT. This CDR3 region has 13 residues. The ends lost 7 bases at V and 7 bases at J; junction bases unmatched: 9. The CDR3 spells CASTDTGAAGYTF. The CDR3 bases are TGTGCCAGCACTGACACAGGGGCGGCTGGCTACACCTTC.

The V call is TRBV28, the J call TRBJ2-4; a weak D match, TRBD2 (5 bases). With 3 bases removed from V and 11 bases from J, the gap between germline ends came to 17 bases. This CDR3 is built from 14 residues. The germline V gene encodes CDR1 MDHEN and CDR2 SYDVKM. CDR3: CASSFVGEGNVQYF. CDR3 DNA sequence: TGTGCCAGCAGTTTCGTCGGGGAAGGCAACGTTCAGTACTTC.

This clonotype was counted many times. CDR3 DNA: TGTGCCAGCAGCTTCACGCGATACCCCACTGAAGCTTTCTTT. Amino acids: CASSFTRYPTEAFF. The chain carries TRBV7-6 and TRBJ1-1; no clear D. CDR3 length: 14 amino acids. Germline V gene sequence: CDR1 SGHVS, CDR2 FNYEAQ. Trimming shortened V by 3 bases and J by 4 bases, and 12 bases separated the two germline ends.

V gene TRBV28 combines with J gene TRBJ1-1, with D uncertain. The CDR3 runs to 15 residues. V gave up 6 bases and J gave up 6 bases, with 20 bases separating them. Germline CDR1 MDHEN, CDR2 SYDVKM. The CDR3 nucleotides are TGTGCCAGCAGCAGTCCTCAGGACCCGATAGCTGAAGCTTTCTTT. Translation gives CASSSPQDPIAEAFF.

In its sample, this clonotype was seen many times. V and J are TRBV28 and TRBJ1-5, with TRBD1 as a possible D gene (6 bases). Trimming cost V 2 bases and J 2 bases, with 10 bases left between them. This CDR3 is built from 15 residues. Per germline, CDR1 MDHEN and CDR2 SYDVKM. CDR3 residues: CASSLISGGNQPQHF. The CDR3 nucleotides read TGTGCCAGCAGTTTAATCTCAGGGGGCAATCAGCCCCAGCATTTT.

This clonotype came up many times. V and J are TRBV7-9 and TRBJ2-7, with unresolved D. Germline lookup yields CDR1 SEHNR and CDR2 FQNEAQ (reference sequence). The length of the CDR3 is 13 residues. The ends were cut back, 5 bases at V and 4 bases at J, with 12 bases in the middle. CDR3 sequence reads: CASSLDEVYEQYF. CDR3 in DNA: TGTGCCAGCAGCCTCGACGAGGTATACGAGCAGTACTTC.

This clonotype has ten or more counts. The chain recombines TRBV28 with TRBJ2-2, with TRBD2 matching 9 bases. CDR1 is MDHEN and CDR2 is SYDVKM in the germline V gene. The CDR3 runs 15 residues. Trimming removed 5 bases from V and 3 bases from J; junction bases left unmatched: 4. CDR3 residues: CASSTSGRYTGELFF. Written as DNA, the CDR3 is TGTGCCAGCAGTACTAGCGGGCGATACACCGGGGAGCTGTTTTTT.

This clonotype appeared many times. The chain carries TRBV30 and TRBJ2-7; 7 nucleotides align to TRBD1. Germline CDR1 and CDR2: GTSNPN and SVGIG (reference sequence). The CDR3 has 12 amino acids. The junction had 5 bases not matched to a gene; V was cut back by 5 bases and J by 4 bases. CDR3 in amino acids: CAWADRVYEQYF. CDR3 nucleotide sequence: TGTGCCTGGGCTGACAGGGTGTACGAGCAGTACTTC.

This clonotype showed up many times. V and J are TRBV6-2 or TRBV6-3 and TRBJ2-3, with a possible D match to TRBD2 (6 bases). Germline V gives CDR1 MNHEY, CDR2 SVGEGT. This CDR3 has 18 residues. Deletions cut 0 bases from V and 2 bases from J, with 18 bases between. The CDR3 is CASSYSSTSYIPTDTQYF. The CDR3 bases are TGTGCCAGCAGTTACTCGAGCACTAGCTACATCCCCACAGATACGCAGTATTTT.

This clonotype has a count of ten or more. The chain has TRBV7-9 and TRBJ1-2; D not resolved. This CDR3 is 13 amino acids long. Trimming removed 0 bases at V and 12 bases at J, with 14 bases between. The germline V gene encodes CDR1 SEHNR and CDR2 FQNEAQ (reference sequence). The CDR3 sequence is CASSLAGLPPDTF. The CDR3 region has the DNA TGTGCCAGCAGCTTAGCTGGGCTGCCCCCCGACACCTTC.

This clonotype was counted ten times or more. V is TRBV28 and J is TRBJ2-7; 8 bases fit TRBD2. V lost 6 bases and J lost 2; bases outside the gene matches: 15. The CDR3 is 17 amino acids. The germline CDR1 and CDR2 sequences are MDHEN and SYDVKM. In DNA, the CDR3 is TGTGCCAGCAGGCCAAGGCTGGGAGCGGGAGTGCCCTACGAGCAGTACTTC. It specifies CASRPRLGAGVPYEQYF.

This chain uses TRBV7-2 with TRBJ2-1; no reliable D call. V shed 2 bases and J shed 7 bases, with 9 bases lying between them. Germline lookup yields CDR1 SGHTA and CDR2 FQGNSA. There are 13 residues in the CDR3. The CDR3 sequence is CTSSLYRMNEQFF. The CDR3 nucleotides read TGTACCAGCAGCTTATATAGAATGAATGAGCAGTTCTTC.

This clonotype appeared a few times. The chain carries TRBV12-3 or TRBV12-4 and TRBJ2-1, with 9 bases matching TRBD2. V gave up 5 bases and J gave up 9 bases; unmatched junction bases: 17. The CDR3 totals 17 residues. CDR3 residues: CASSTRMGTSHVLEQFF. The CDR3 DNA is TGTGCCAGCAGTACCAGAATGGGGACTAGCCATGTTCTTGAGCAGTTCTTC.

The chain carries TRBV28 and TRBJ2-2; D ambiguous. Deletions cut 5 bases from V and 7 bases from J, with 14 bases between. In germline, CDR1 is MDHEN, CDR2 SYDVKM. The CDR3 totals 14 residues. The CDR3 nucleotides are TGTGCCAGCAGTCCCACTCCGTTCCACGGGGAGCTGTTTTTT. Its protein product is CASSPTPFHGELFF.

This clonotype was observed many times. This sequence joins TRBV28 and TRBJ1-5; no clear D gene. The CDR3 totals 15 residues. The germline V gene encodes CDR1 MDHEN and CDR2 SYDVKM. V was shortened by 3 bases and J by 0 bases, with 9 bases between the two germline ends. The CDR3 protein is CASSLSVYSNQPQHF. CDR3 sequence (DNA): TGTGCCAGCAGTTTGAGTGTCTATAGCAATCAGCCCCAGCATTTT.

This clonotype was seen many times. The chain combines TRBV30 with TRBJ2-4; maybe TRBD1 (6 bases). Germline CDR1 reads GTSNPN; CDR2 reads SVGIG (reference sequence). There are 12 residues in the CDR3. V was pared by 2 bases and J by 7 bases, with 9 bases between. The CDR3 nucleotides read TGTGCCTGGAGTTCAAGGGGGAACATTCAGTACTTC. It yields the protein CAWSSRGNIQYF.

This clonotype was picked up many times. V and J are TRBV28 and TRBJ2-2; TRBD2 matches 7 bases. V lost 2 bases and J lost 6; bases outside the gene matches: 9. CDR1 and CDR2 (germline): MDHEN, SYDVKM. CDR3 length: 16 residues. The CDR3 sequence is CASSLRSGLVAGELFF. DNA for the CDR3: TGTGCCAGCAGTTTACGATCCGGACTAGTGGCCGGGGAGCTGTTTTTT.

This clonotype was observed at least ten times. This sequence joins TRBV12-3 or TRBV12-4 and TRBJ2-1; TRBD2 is a possible D gene (6 bases). CDR3 length equals 13 residues. Trimming left V 7 bases short and J 5 bases short, with 12 bases between. The CDR3 is CASTRDWNNEQFF. The CDR3 DNA is TGTGCCAGCACCCGGGACTGGAACAATGAGCAGTTCTTC.

This clonotype was counted many times. The chain combines TRBV12-3 or TRBV12-4 with TRBJ2-2; D is perhaps TRBD1 (6 bases). The CDR3 loop spans 15 amino acids. V lost 6 bases, J lost 5 bases, and 16 bases lay in between. DNA for the CDR3: TGTGCCAGCAGCCTCACAGGGTGGGGGACCGGGGAGCTGTTTTTT. Its translation: CASSLTGWGTGELFF.